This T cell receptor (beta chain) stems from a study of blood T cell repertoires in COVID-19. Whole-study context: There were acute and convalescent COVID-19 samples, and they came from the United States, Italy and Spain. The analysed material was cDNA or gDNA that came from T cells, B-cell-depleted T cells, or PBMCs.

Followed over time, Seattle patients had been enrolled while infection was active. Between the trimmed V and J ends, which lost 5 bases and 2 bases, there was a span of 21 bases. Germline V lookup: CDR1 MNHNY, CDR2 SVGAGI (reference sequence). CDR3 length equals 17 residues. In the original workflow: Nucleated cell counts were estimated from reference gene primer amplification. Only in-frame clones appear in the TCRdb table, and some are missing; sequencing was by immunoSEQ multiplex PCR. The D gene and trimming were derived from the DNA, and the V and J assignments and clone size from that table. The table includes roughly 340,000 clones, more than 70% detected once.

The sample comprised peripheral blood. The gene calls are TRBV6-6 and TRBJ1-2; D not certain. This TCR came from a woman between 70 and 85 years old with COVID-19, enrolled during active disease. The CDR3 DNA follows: TGTGCCAGCAGTCGCCAACGGGGTTCACTTATCAACTATGGCTACACCTTC. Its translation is CASSRQRGSLINYGYTF.